The sequence of this T cell receptor beta chain was determined in a study of tumor-infiltrating lymphocytes in localized non-small cell lung cancer. In the study overall: Some samples were collected after neoadjuvant chemotherapy; smokers, never-smokers and several histologies were included.

The protocol was immunoSEQ multiplex PCR, while the TCRdb copy is restricted to in-frame clones and leaves out a portion. The repertoire holds tens of thousands of clones, with just under 70% as singletons. Study-level points and caveats: Each assay used a separate piece of the same tissue. Tumors had more T cell infiltration than uninvolved lung, per TCRbeta sequencing and CD3 counts.

This clone occurred a few times. Its target is not known. The germline gene is not matched at one end of the junction; a read error may be the cause. Sequences were obtained from lung tumor tissue. The TCR originated in a human donor with non-small cell lung cancer.

CDR3 sequence: CASSQDRPRGTQYF. The CDR3 bases are TGCGCCAGCAGTCAAGACCGTCCCCGAGGGACCCAGTACTTC. The chain combines TRBV4-1 with TRBJ2-5; the D is unclear. Per germline, CDR1 MGHRA and CDR2 YSYEKL. The CDR3 totals 14 residues.